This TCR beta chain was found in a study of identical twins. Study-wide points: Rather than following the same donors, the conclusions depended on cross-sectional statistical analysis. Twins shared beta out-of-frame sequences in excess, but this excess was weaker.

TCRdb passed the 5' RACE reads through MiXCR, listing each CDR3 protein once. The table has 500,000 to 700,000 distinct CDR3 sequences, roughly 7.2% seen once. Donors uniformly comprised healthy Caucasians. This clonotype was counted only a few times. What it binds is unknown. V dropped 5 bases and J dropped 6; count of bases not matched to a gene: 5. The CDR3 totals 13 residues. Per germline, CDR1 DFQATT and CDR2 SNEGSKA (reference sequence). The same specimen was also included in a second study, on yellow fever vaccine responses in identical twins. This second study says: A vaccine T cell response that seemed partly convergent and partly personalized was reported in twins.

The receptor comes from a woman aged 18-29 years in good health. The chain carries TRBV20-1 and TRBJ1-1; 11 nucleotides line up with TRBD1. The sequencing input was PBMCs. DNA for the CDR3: TGCAGTGCTCGGACAGGGGGCATCGCTGAAGCTTTCTTT. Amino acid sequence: CSARTGGIAEAFF.